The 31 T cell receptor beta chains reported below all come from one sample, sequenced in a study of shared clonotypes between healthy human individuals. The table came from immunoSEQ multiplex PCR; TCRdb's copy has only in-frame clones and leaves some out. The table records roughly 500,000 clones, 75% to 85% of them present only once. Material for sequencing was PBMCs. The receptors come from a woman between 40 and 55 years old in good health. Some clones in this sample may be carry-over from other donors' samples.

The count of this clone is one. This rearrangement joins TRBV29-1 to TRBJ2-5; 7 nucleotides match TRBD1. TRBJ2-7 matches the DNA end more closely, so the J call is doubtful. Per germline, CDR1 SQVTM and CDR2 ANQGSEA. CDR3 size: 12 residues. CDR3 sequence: CSVEVTGAEQYF. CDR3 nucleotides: TGCAGCGTTGAAGTAACAGGGGCCGAGCAGTACTTC.

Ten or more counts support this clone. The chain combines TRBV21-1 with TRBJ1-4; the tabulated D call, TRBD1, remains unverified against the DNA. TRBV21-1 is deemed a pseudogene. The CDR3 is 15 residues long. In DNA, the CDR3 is TGTGCCAGCAGCAAAAACATCAGGCTTAATGAAAAACTGTTTTTT. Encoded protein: CASSKNIRLNEKLFF.

DNA for the CDR3: TGTGCCAGCTCACGTGTCACTAATGAAAAACTGTTTTTT. Translating gives CASSRVTNEKLFF. The rearrangement joins TRBV18 to TRBJ1-4; D call uncertain. This CDR3 region has 13 residues. V lost 4 bases and J lost 2, with 5 bases in between. Germline values: CDR1 KGHSH, CDR2 LQKENI.

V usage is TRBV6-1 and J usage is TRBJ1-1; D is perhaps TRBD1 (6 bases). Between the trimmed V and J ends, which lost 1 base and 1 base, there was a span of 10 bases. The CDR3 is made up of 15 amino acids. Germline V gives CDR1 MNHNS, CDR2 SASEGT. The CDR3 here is CASSEEGGQNTEAFF. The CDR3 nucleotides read TGTGCCAGCAGTGAAGAGGGGGGACAGAACACTGAAGCTTTCTTT.

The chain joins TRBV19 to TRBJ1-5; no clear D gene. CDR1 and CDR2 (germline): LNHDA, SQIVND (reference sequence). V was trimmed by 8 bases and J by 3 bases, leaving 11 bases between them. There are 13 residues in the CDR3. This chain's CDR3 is CASGFRSNQPQHF. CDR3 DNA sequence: TGTGCCAGTGGATTCAGGTCCAATCAGCCCCAGCATTTT.

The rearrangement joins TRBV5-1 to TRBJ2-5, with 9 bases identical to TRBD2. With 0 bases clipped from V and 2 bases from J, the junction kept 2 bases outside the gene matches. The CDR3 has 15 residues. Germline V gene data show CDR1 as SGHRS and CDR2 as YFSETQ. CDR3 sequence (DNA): TGCGCCAGCAGCTTGGGACTAGCGGTTCAAGAGACCCAGTACTTC. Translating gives CASSLGLAVQETQYF.

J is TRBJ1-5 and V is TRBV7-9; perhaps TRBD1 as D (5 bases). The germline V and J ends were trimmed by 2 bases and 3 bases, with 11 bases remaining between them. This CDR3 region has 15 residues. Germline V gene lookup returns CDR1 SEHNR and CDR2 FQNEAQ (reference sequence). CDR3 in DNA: TGTGCCAGCAGCTTACGCCGGGGGAACAATCAGCCCCAGCATTTT. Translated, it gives CASSLRRGNNQPQHF.

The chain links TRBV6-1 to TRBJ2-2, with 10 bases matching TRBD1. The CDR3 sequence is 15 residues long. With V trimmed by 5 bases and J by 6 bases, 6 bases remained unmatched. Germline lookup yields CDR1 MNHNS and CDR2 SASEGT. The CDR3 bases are TGTGCCAGCAGTCGGGACAGGGGATTATCCGGGGAGCTGTTTTTT. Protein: CASSRDRGLSGELFF.

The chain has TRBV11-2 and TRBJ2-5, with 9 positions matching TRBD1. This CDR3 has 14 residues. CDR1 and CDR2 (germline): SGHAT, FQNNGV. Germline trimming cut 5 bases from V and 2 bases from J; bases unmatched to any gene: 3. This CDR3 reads CASSLGQGQETQYF. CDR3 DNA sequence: TGTGCCAGCAGCCTCGGACAGGGGCAAGAGACCCAGTACTTC.

The chain's CDR3 is CASSNQGQGFYEQYF. CDR3 coding DNA: TGTGCCAGTAGTAACCAGGGACAGGGATTCTACGAGCAGTACTTC. The chain combines TRBV19 with TRBJ2-7; 9 nucleotides agree with TRBD1. The trim removed 4 bases at V and 3 bases at J, leaving 7 bases unmatched. The CDR3 extends over 15 amino acids. Germline-derived CDR1 and CDR2 are LNHDA and SQIVND (reference sequence).

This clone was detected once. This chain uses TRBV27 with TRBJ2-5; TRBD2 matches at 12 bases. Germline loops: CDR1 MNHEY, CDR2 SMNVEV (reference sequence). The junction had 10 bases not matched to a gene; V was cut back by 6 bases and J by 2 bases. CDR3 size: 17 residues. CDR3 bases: TGTGCCAGCAGCCTACGACGACTAGCGGGAGCTCAAGAGACCCAGTACTTC. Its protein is CASSLRRLAGAQETQYF.

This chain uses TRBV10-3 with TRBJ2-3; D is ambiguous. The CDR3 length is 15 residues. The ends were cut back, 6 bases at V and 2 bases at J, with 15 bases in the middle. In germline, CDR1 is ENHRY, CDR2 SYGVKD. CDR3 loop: CAIRMTEHPTDTQYF. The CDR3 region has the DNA TGTGCCATCAGAATGACGGAGCACCCCACAGATACGCAGTATTTT.

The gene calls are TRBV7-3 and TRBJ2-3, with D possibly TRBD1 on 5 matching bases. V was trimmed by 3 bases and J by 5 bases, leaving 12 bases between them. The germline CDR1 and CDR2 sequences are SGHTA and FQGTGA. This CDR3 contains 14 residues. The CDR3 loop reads CASSFGGRGDTQYF. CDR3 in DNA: TGTGCCAGCAGCTTTGGCGGTAGGGGAGATACGCAGTATTTT.

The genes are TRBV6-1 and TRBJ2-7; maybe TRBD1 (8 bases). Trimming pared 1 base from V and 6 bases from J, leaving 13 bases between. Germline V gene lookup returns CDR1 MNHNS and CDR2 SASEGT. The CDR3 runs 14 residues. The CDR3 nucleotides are TGTGCCAGCAGTGAAGAATACAGGGGGGGCGAGCAGTACTTC. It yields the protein CASSEEYRGGEQYF.

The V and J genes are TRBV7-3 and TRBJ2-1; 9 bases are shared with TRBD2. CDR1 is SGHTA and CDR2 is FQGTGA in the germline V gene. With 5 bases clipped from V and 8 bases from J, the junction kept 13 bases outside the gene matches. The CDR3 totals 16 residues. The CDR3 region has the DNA TGTGCCAGCAGCAGGAGGGGGGCTAGCGGGACGGATGAGCAGTTCTTC. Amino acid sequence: CASSRRGASGTDEQFF.

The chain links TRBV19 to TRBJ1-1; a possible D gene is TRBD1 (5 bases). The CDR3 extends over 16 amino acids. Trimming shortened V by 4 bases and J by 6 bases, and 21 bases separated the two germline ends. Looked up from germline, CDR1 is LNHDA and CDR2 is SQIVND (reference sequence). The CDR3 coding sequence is TGTGCCAGTAGTAACAACAGGCATACCGTATCCCCTGAAGCTTTCTTT. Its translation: CASSNNRHTVSPEAFF.

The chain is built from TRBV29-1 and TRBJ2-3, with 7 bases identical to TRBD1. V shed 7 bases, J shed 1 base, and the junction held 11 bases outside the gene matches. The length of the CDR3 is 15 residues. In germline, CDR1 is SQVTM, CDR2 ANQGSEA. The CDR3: CSAATGWVGTDTQYF. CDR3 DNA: TGCAGCGCAGCGACAGGGTGGGTGGGCACAGATACGCAGTATTTT.

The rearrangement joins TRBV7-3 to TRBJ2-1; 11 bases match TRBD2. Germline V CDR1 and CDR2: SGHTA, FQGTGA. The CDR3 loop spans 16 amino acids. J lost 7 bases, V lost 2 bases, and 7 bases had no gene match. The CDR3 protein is CASSLGGLAAPNEQFF. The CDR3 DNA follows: TGTGCCAGCAGCTTAGGGGGACTAGCGGCTCCGAATGAGCAGTTCTTC.

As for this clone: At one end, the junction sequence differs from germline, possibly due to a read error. CDR3 DNA sequence: TGTGCCAGCAGAGAAGCCCGAGGGTTGACAGATACGCAGTATTTT. Residues: CASREARGLTDTQYF. V is TRBV6-1 and J is TRBJ2-3; tentative D call: TRBD2 (5 bases). Germline CDR1 and CDR2: MNHNS and SASEGT. This CDR3 region has 15 residues.

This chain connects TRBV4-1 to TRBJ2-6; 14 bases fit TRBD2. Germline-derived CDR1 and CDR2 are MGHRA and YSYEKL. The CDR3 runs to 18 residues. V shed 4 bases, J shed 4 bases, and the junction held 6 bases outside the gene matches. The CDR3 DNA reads TGCGCCAGCAGCCGGGGACTAGCGGGAGTATCAGGGGCCAACGTCCTGACTTTC. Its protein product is CASSRGLAGVSGANVLTF.

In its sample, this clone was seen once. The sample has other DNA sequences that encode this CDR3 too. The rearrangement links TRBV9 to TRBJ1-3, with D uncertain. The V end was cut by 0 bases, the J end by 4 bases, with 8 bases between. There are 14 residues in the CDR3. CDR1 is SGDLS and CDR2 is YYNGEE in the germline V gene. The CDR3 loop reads CASSVDPSGNTIYF. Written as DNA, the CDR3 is TGTGCCAGCAGCGTAGATCCATCGGGAAACACCATATATTTT.

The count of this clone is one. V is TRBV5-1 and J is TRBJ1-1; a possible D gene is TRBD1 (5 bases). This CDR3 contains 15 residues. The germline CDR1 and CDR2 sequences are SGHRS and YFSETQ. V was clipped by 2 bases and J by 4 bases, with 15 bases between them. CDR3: CASSFGRQGGTEAFF. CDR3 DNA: TGCGCCAGCAGCTTTGGAAGGCAGGGCGGCACTGAAGCTTTCTTT.

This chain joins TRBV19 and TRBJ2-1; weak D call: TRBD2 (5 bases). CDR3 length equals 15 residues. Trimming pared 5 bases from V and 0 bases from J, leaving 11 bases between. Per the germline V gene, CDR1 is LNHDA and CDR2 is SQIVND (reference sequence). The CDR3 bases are TGTGCCAGTAGTTCACGGAGGAGCTCCTACAATGAGCAGTTCTTC. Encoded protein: CASSSRRSSYNEQFF.

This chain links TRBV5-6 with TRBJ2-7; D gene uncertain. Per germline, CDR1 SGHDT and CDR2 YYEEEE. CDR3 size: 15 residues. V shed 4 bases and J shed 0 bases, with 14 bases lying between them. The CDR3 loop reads CASSTRGRSSYEQYF. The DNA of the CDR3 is TGTGCCAGCAGCACGCGAGGAAGGAGCTCCTACGAGCAGTACTTC.

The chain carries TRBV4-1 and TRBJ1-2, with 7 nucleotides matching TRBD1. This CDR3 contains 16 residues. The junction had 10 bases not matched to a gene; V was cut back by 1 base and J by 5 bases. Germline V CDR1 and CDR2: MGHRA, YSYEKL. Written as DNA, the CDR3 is TGCGCCAGCAGCCAAGGATCAGGGGGACGGAGATATGGCTACACCTTC. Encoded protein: CASSQGSGGRRYGYTF.

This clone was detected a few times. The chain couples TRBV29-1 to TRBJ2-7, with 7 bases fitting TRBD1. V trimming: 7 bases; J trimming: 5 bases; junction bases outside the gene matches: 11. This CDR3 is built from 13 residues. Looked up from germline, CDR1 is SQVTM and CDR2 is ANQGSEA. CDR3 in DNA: TGCAGCGCCGAGGCACAGGGGAAAAACGAGCAGTACTTC. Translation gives CSAEAQGKNEQYF.

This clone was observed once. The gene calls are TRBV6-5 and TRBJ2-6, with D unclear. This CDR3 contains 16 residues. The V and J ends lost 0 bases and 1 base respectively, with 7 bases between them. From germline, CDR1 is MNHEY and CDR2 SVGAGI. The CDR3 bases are TGTGCCAGCAGTTACTCACAGATATCTGGGGCCAACGTCCTGACTTTC. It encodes CASSYSQISGANVLTF.

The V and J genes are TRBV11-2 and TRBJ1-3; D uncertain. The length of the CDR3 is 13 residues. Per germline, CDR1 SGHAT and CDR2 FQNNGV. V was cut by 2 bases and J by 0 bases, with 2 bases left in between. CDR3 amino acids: CASSLNSGNTIYF. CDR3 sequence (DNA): TGTGCCAGCAGCTTAAACTCTGGAAACACCATATATTTT.

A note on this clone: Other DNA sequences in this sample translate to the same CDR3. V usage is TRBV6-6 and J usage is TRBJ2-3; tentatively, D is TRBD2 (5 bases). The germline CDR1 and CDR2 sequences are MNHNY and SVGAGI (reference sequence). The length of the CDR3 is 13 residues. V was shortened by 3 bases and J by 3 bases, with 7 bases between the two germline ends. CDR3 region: CASSYSETDTQYF. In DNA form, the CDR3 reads TGTGCCAGCAGTTATAGCGAGACAGATACGCAGTATTTT.

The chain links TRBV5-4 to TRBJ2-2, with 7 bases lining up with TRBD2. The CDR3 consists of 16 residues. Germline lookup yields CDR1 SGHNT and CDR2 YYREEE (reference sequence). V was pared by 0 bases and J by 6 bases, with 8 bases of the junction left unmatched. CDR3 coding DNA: TGTGCCAGCAGCTTGGGACTAGCTAGGGCCGCCGGGGAGCTGTTTTTT. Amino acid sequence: CASSLGLARAAGELFF.

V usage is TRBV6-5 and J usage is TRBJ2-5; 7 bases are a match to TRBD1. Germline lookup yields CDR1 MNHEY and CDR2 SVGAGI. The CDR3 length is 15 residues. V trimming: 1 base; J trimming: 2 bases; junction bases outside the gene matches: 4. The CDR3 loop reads CASSYFGTAQETQYF. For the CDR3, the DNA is TGTGCCAGCAGTTACTTCGGGACAGCACAAGAGACCCAGTACTTC.